The entry below gives a single T cell receptor (beta chain) sequence along with its context. J lost 8 bases, V lost 3 bases, and 6 bases had no gene match. Germline V lookup: CDR1 ENHRY, CDR2 SYGVKD. This CDR3 is 16 amino acids long. Repertoires were generated with immunoSEQ multiplex PCR, while TCRdb's copy carries only in-frame clones and drops some. This sample carries about 76,000 clones, around 83% of them seen once, and the ten largest clones take approximately 11%. These data originate in a study of blood T cell repertoires in COVID-19. Study-wide background: Sources were T cells, B-cell-depleted T cells, or PBMCs; the material itself was cDNA or gDNA.

Material: peripheral blood. The V and J genes are TRBV10-3 and TRBJ1-6; 11 bases agree with TRBD1. This sequence originates from a man aged 60-69 years with COVID-19, enrolled during active disease. CDR3: CAISEPGTGGDSPLHF. DNA for the CDR3: TGTGCCATCAGTGAACCTGGGACAGGGGGTGATTCACCCCTCCACTTT.